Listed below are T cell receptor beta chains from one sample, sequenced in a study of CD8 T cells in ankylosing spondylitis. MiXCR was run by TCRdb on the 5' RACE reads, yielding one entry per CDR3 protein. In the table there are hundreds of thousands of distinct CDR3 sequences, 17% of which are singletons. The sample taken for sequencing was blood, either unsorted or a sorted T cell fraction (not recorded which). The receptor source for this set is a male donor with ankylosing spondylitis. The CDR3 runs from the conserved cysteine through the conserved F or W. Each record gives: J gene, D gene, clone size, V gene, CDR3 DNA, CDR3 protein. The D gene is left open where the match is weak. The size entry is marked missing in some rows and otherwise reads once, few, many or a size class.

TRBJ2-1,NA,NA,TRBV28,TGTGCCAGCAGTTTCGGGCAGGGCGATGAGCAGTTCTTC,CASSFGQGDEQFF
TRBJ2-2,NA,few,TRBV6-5,TGTGCCAGCAGTTACTCCTCGAACACCGGGGAGCTGTTTTTT,CASSYSSNTGELFF
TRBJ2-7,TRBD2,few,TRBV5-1,TGCGCCAGCGGACGAGCGGGAGGCTCACACGAGCAGTACTTC,CASGRAGGSHEQYF
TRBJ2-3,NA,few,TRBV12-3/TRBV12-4,TGTGCCAGCAGTTTGTTGGGGGACCGCCCTACGCAGTATTTT,CASSLLGDRPTQYF
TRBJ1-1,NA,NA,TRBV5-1,TGCGCCAGCAGCTTGGATTCCGGGAGGGGGAACACTGAAGCTTTCTTT,CASSLDSGRGNTEAFF
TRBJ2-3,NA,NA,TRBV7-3,TGTGCCAGCAGCCTAAACGCTGCCGGAGATACGCAGTATTTT,CASSLNAAGDTQYF
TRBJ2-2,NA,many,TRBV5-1,TGCGCCAGCAGCTCCACGGCCGGGGGCACCGGGGAGCTGTTTTTT,CASSSTAGGTGELFF
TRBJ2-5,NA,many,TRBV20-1,TGCAGTGCTAGAGTAGGCCTAGCGAAGGAGACCCAGTACTTC,CSARVGLAKETQYF
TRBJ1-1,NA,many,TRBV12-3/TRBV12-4,TGTGCCAGCGGTGGGGAAACTGAAGCTTTCTTT,CASGGETEAFF
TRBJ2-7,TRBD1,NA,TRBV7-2,TGTGCCAGCAGCCTACAGACAGGGGGCTTGCGCGAGCAGTACTTC,CASSLQTGGLREQYF
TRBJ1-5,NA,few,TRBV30,TGTGCCTGGCGGCCCAGGTGGGGCAATCAGCCCCAGCATTTT,CAWRPRWGNQPQHF
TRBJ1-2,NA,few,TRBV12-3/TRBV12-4,NA,CASSSSDGYGYTF
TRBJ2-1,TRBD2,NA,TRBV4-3,TGCGCCAGCAGCCAAGTGGGACTAGCGGAAAATGAGCAGTTCTTC,CASSQVGLAENEQFF
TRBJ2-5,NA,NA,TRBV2,TGTGCCAGCCAACGGGACAACCAAGAGACCCAGTACTTC,CASQRDNQETQYF
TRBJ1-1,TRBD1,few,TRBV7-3,TGTGCCAGCAGCTTAATAGGGGGGACAGGGGGCACTGAAGCTTTCTTT,CASSLIGGTGGTEAFF
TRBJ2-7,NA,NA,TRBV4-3,TGCGCCAGCAGCCAAGAAGGTGGGGCCAAATCGAGCGAGCAGTACTTC,CASSQEGGAKSSEQYF
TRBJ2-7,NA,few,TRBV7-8,TGTGCCAGCAGCTTAGAGCAGGGCCCCATCTCCTACGAGCAGTACTTC,CASSLEQGPISYEQYF
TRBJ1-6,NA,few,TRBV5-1,TGCGCCAGCAGCACGGACAGCACCTATTCACCCCTCCACTTT,CASSTDSTYSPLHF
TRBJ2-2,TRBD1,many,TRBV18,TGTGCCAGCTCCTCCTCAGGGGACAGAGCCACCGGGGAGCTGTTTTTT,CASSSSGDRATGELFF
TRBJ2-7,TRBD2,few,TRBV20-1,TGCAGTGCCCCGAATAGCGGGAGGGACGAGCAGTACTTC,CSAPNSGRDEQYF
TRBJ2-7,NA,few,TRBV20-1,TGCAGTGCTAGAGACCCCGGGGGCGAGCAGTACTTC,CSARDPGGEQYF
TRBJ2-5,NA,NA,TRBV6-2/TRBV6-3,TGTGCCAGCAGCTACTCGTTGGGACAACTGGAAGAGACCCAGTACTTC,CASSYSLGQLEETQYF
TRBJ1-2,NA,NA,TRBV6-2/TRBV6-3,TGTGCCAGCAGACCCAGGTACCCTAACTATGGCTACACCTTC,CASRPRYPNYGYTF
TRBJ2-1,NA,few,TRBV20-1,TGCAGTGCTAAAGGGGATATTAATGAGCAGTTCTTC,CSAKGDINEQFF
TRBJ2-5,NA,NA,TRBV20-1,TGCAGTGCGAAGACAGGACAGTTTGCTGAGACCCAGTACTTC,CSAKTGQFAETQYF
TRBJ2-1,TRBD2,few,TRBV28,TGTGCCAGCCTACCACGGGACTACTACAATGAGCAGTTCTTC,CASLPRDYYNEQFF
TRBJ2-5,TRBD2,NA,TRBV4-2,TGTGCCAGCAGCCGGGGAGGGGAATCTAGCGGTGGTTCCCAAGAGACCCAGTACTTC,CASSRGGESSGGSQETQYF
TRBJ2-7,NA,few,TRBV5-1,TGCGCCAGCAGCTTGGCCGGGGCCGACTACGAGCAGTACTTC,CASSLAGADYEQYF
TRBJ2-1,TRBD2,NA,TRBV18,TGTGCCAGCTCACCACAGACTAGCGGGAGTTATTACAATGAGCAGTTCTTC,CASSPQTSGSYYNEQFF
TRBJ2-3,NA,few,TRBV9,TGTGCCAGCAGCCGACTGGAAGGTCTCGGAGATACGCAGTATTTT,CASSRLEGLGDTQYF
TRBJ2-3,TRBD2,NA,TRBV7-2,TGTGCCAGCAGCTTAGGACAGACTAGCGGGAGAGATACGCAGTATTTT,CASSLGQTSGRDTQYF
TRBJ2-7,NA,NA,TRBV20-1,TGCAGTGCTAGAGGGGCAGTTCGTGTGGAACCATACGAGCAGTACTTC,CSARGAVRVEPYEQYF
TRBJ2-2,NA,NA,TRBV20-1,TGCAGTGCTAGAGATCGGCCCGGACACCAGAACACCGGGGGGCTGTTTTTT,CSARDRPGHQNTGGLFF
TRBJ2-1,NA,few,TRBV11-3,TGTGCCAGCAGCTTAGATCACAGCTCCTACAATGAGCAGTTCTTC,CASSLDHSSYNEQFF
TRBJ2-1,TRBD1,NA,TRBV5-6,TGTGCCAGCAGCCGGGACAGAAAAGTAGGCAATGAGCAGTTCTTC,CASSRDRKVGNEQFF
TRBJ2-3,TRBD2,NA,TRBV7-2,TGTGCCAGCAGCCCCAGGACTAGCGGGAACCCGGATACGCAGTATTTT,CASSPRTSGNPDTQYF
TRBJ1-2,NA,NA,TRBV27,TGTGCCAGCAGTTTAAAAGGGTATTCCGTCGGCTACACCTTC,CASSLKGYSVGYTF
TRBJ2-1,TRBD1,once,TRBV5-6,TGTGCCAGCAGCTTGTGGGGACAGGGGGTAAATTCCAATGAGCAGTTCTTC,CASSLWGQGVNSNEQFF
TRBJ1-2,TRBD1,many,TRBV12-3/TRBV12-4,TGTGCCAGCAGCCACTGGCAGGGGGCAGTGGGCTACACCTTC,CASSHWQGAVGYTF
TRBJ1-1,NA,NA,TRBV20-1,TGCAGTGCTGCCAAGACAGGGAACACTGAAGCTTTCTTT,CSAAKTGNTEAFF
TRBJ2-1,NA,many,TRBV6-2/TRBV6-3,TGTGCCAGCAGTCGCCCCGGGGGCGAGCAGTTCTTC,CASSRPGGEQFF
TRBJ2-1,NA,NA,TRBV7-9,TGTGCCAGCAGCTTAGACAGGGATAGCAATGAGCAGTTCTTC,CASSLDRDSNEQFF
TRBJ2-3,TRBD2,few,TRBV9,TGTGCCAGCAGCTTCCTGGGGGGGGGTGGCACAGATACGCAGTATTTT,CASSFLGGGGTDTQYF
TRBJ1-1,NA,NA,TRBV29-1,TGCAGCTGCCATAGGGGACAGAACACTGAAGCTTTCTTT,CSCHRGQNTEAFF
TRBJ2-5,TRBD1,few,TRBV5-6,TGTGCCAGCAGCCTCCGGGACAGGGAAAAGACCCAGTACTTC,CASSLRDREKTQYF
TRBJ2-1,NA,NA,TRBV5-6,TGTGCCAGCAGCTCGGGACAGGCCGGGACTAGTCCCTACAATGAGCAGTTCTTC,CASSSGQAGTSPYNEQFF
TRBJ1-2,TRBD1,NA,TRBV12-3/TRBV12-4,TGTGCCAGCAGGACGACAGGGGGAGACTATGGCTACACCTTC,CASRTTGGDYGYTF
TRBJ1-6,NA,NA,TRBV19,TGTGCCAGTAGTGTCGACCGAAATTCACCCCTCCACTTT,CASSVDRNSPLHF
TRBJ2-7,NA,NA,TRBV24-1,TGTGCCACCAGTGAAACTCAGAATACTCTACCCTACGAGCAGTACTTC,CATSETQNTLPYEQYF
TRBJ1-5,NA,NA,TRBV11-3,TGTGCCAGCAGCTCCGCGGGGGACAATCAGCCCCAGCATTTT,CASSSAGDNQPQHF
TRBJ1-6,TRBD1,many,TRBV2,TGTGCCAGCAGTGTGACAGGGGATAATTCACCCCTCCACTTT,CASSVTGDNSPLHF
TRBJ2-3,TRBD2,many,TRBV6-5,TGTGCCAGCAGTACTTCTAGGACTAGCGGGGGGAGCACAGATACGCAGTATTTT,CASSTSRTSGGSTDTQYF
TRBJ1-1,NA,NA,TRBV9,TGTGCCAGCAGCAAACTAGGGAACACTGAAGCTTTCTTT,CASSKLGNTEAFF
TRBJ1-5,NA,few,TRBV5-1,TGCGCCAGCAGCTTGGAGGACAGTCGGAATCAGCCCCAGCATTTT,CASSLEDSRNQPQHF
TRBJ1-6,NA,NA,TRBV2,TGTGCCAGCTACCGGACGGGGAATTCACCCCTCCACTTT,CASYRTGNSPLHF
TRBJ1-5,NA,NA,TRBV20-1,TGCAGTGCTAGCGCGGACAGTTACAATCAGCCCCAGCATTTT,CSASADSYNQPQHF
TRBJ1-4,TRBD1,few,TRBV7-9,TGTGCCAGCAGCTTAGCGGGGTTTGGACAGGGTGATGGAAAACTGTTTTTT,CASSLAGFGQGDGKLFF
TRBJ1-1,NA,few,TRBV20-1,TGCAGTGTCCTGGTAGACACTGAAGCTTTCTTT,CSVLVDTEAFF